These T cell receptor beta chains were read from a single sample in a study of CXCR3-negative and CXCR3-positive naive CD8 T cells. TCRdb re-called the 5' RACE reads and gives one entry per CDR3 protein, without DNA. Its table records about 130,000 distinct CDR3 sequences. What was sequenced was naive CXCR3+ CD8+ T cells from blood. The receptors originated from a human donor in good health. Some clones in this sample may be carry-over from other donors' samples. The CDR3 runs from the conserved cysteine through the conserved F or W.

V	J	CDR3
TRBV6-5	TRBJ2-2	CASSYDTSGATGELFF
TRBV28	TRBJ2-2	CASRPQGPGELFF
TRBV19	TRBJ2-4	CASSIDRENIQYF
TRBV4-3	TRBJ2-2	CASSSGQHTAELFF
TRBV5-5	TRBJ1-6	CASSLEQGSPPLHF
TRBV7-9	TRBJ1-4	CASSLDDTNEKLFF
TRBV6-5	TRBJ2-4	CASSPHRSNIQYF
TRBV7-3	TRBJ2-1	CASSLSPNLGGGHEQFF
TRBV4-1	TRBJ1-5	CASSQDPPGGNQPQHF
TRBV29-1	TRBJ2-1	CSGDTGYNEQFF
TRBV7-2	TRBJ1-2	CASSPLRMETYGYTF
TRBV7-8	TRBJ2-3	CASSALLAGGTDTQYF
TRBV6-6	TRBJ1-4	CASSWGRSEKLFF
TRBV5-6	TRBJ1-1	CASSLAAGDTEAFF
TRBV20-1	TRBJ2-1	CSARTSGTPHEQFF
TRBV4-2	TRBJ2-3	CASSQEVFSTDTQYF
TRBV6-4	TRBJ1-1	CASSRRFPEAFF
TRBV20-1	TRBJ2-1	CSARTIQEVNLNEQFF
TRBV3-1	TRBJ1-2	CASSQEVQGAYGYTF
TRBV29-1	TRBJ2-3	CSVEGDLPRRDF
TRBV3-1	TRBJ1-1	CASSQEVNTEAFF
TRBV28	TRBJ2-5	CATKRERGEYFETQYF
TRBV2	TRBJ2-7	CASSERGSYEQYF
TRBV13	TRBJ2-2	CASSSTGEADTGELFF
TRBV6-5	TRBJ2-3	CASSYSWTDTQYF